A selection of T cell receptor beta chains follows, all from one sample in a study of blood T cell repertoires in COVID-19. Sequencing used immunoSEQ multiplex PCR; TCRdb keeps in-frame clones, though not all of them. The sample has roughly 70,000 clones, 90% seen once; the top ten hold around 6.7%. Sequencing used peripheral blood. These receptors originate from an elderly woman with active COVID-19. CDR3s include the opening cysteine and the closing phenylalanine or tryptophan. Fields, in order: D gene, J gene, V gene, CDR3 DNA, CDR3 protein. A D gene is named only where the DNA matches it firmly.

d_gene: TRBD2
j_gene: TRBJ2-3
v_gene: TRBV29-1
CDR3nt: TGCAGCGTTTGGGGGGGAGGCACAGATACGCAGTATTTT
CDR3aa: CSVWGGGTDTQYF

d_gene: .
j_gene: TRBJ1-3
v_gene: TRBV5-3
CDR3nt: TGTGCCTGCCATTCCAACAGGGTTCCTGGAAACACCATATATTTT
CDR3aa: CACHSNRVPGNTIYF

d_gene: TRBD1
j_gene: TRBJ2-3
v_gene: TRBV5-1
CDR3nt: TGCGCCAGCAGCTTGGGCAGGGGGCCCGAATCGCAGTATTTT
CDR3aa: CASSLGRGPESQYF

d_gene: .
j_gene: TRBJ2-1
v_gene: TRBV9
CDR3nt: TGTGCCAGCAGCGAGCGTCTCGGCGCCTTCCGAGAGCAGTTCTTC
CDR3aa: CASSERLGAFREQFF

d_gene: .
j_gene: TRBJ2-5
v_gene: TRBV20-1
CDR3nt: TGCAGTGCGGAACTGCGGGAGACCCAGTACTTC
CDR3aa: CSAELRETQYF

d_gene: .
j_gene: TRBJ2-7
v_gene: TRBV4-2
CDR3nt: TGTGCCAGCAGCCAAGATCGGGGTAGCGAAGCCTACGAGCAGTACTTC
CDR3aa: CASSQDRGSEAYEQYF

d_gene: TRBD1
j_gene: TRBJ1-5
v_gene: TRBV28
CDR3nt: TGTGCCATACAATACCGGGACAGGGTCCAGCCCCAGCATTTT
CDR3aa: CAIQYRDRVQPQHF

d_gene: TRBD1
j_gene: TRBJ2-7
v_gene: TRBV5-1
CDR3nt: TGCGCCAGCAGCTTGGTGCCCCCGGGACAGGGGATTACCGAGCAGTACTTC
CDR3aa: CASSLVPPGQGITEQYF

d_gene: .
j_gene: TRBJ1-5
v_gene: TRBV27
CDR3nt: TGTGCCAGCAGAGGGGTTCGCAATCAGCCCCAGCATTTT
CDR3aa: CASRGVRNQPQHF

d_gene: TRBD1
j_gene: TRBJ2-4
v_gene: TRBV27
CDR3nt: TGTGCCAGCAGTCCAGACAGGGTCAAAAACATTCAGTACTTC
CDR3aa: CASSPDRVKNIQYF

d_gene: .
j_gene: TRBJ2-5
v_gene: TRBV7-9
CDR3nt: TGTGCCAGCAGCTTACTGTTAGGCAGGGGAGAGACCCAGTACTTC
CDR3aa: CASSLLLGRGETQYF

d_gene: .
j_gene: TRBJ1-2
v_gene: TRBV29-1
CDR3nt: TGCAGCGTTTGGGCGGCAGGGGCGAAGGGGGACTATGGCTACACCTTC
CDR3aa: CSVWAAGAKGDYGYTF

d_gene: TRBD1
j_gene: TRBJ2-1
v_gene: TRBV6-5
CDR3nt: TGTGCCAGCTCGACAGGGCCTTTAAGCAATGAGCAGTTCTTC
CDR3aa: CASSTGPLSNEQFF